This T cell receptor (beta chain) was profiled in a study of T cell responses to AZD1222 COVID-19 vaccine (dated by TCRdb to the early 2020s). In the study overall: TCR sequencing was performed for 233 trial participants, of whom about 200 were given two doses of AZD1222 and approximately 25 were given two doses of MenACWY control vaccine. Trial participants were enrolled into age subgroups of 18-55, 56-69 and 70-plus years, which contained approximately 150, 28 and 58 TCR-sequenced participants, respectively. What the work shows at the level of the full study, not this receptor alone: Vaccine-associated CD4 TCRs spanned the whole spike protein, with dominant responses in regions 160-218 and 743-854. Nearly half of unique spike-specific TCRs reportedly recognized epitopes outside regions mutated in the B.1.351 and B.1.1.7 variants. No day 14 peak-response samples were available, so repertoires were characterized only after the peak T cell response. Conclusions about previously exposed vaccinees were limited because only six or seven AZD1222 recipients were SARS-CoV-2 seropositive at baseline. A significant rise in spike-specific TCR breadth and depth was observed after two AZD1222 doses relative to day 0 and relative to MenACWY recipients. In the small 56-69-year group, the increase in depth fell short of significance, most likely because of low power. Participants were mostly white British and included more females than males, and it was suggested by the authors that clonal diversity may have been underestimated.

V is pruned by 5 bases and J by 7 bases, leaving 5 bases of the junction without a gene match. Based on the germline V gene, the CDR1 and CDR2 sequences are SGHTA and FQGNSA. The CDR3 runs 14 amino acids, cysteine and phenylalanine included. Only CDR3 DNA is held: 42 bases, read in frame from base 1. The sample's time point label, in plain terms: about 28 days (+/-7) after the second vaccine dose. Because spike-specific TCR depth and breadth did not differ between the two schedules, AZD1222 recipients who got a second dose at roughly 4 weeks were pooled with those who got a second dose at roughly 12 weeks. Vaccinee samples came from UK trials COV001 and COV002, including a single-blind randomized controlled phase 2/3 trial of AZD1222 (ChAdOx1 nCoV-19) in healthy adults. Trial participant PBMC samples were collected at day 0 and day 28 after the second dose for TCRbeta chain sequencing. The CDR3 regions of human TCRbeta chains were analyzed by immunosequencing. The paper's processing steps were these. Repertoire TCRs were matched against a reference library of SARS-CoV-2-specific TCRs generated with the MIRA antigen-specificity platform. Breadth meant the fraction of unique TCRs that were SARS-CoV-2-associated, whereas depth meant the fraction of total T cells that were SARS-CoV-2-associated. Using the MIRA data, each spike-specific TCR was mapped to the spike region that the TCR reacts to and placed in a CD4 or CD8 class. Log10-transformed breadth and depth values were compared by one-way ANOVA with Sidak's multiple comparisons tests. Here the immuneACCESS table is served through TCRdb, limited to in-frame sequences with V and J called. Missing clones are a known gap in these copies; in checked studies unresolved V genes cover under half, and the rest lacks a known reason. V, J and clone size are taken as reported in that table, and D and trimming were inferred from the DNA itself. In all, the sample holds about 180,000 clones, and over 90% of those were seen once. In total, the top ten clones hold about 2.1% of the sample.

As regards this clone: Its antigen is still unknown. Base qualities are missing; no much larger clone stands one base away.

The chain is assembled from TRBV7-2 and TRBJ1-2, and 12 junctional nucleotides match TRBD1. This clonotype originated in an adult who received the AZD1222 COVID-19 vaccine. Sequencing used peripheral blood, obtained 28 days after the second AZD1222 dose. The nucleotide sequence is given as TGTGCCAGCAGCCCGGGACAGGGGGCTTCTGGCTACACCTTC. Its coded protein is CASSPGQGASGYTF.